Following are 32 T cell receptor beta chains from one sample sequenced in a study of T cells in localized non-small cell lung cancer. Here immunoSEQ multiplex PCR was the method, and the copy in TCRdb shows in-frame clones only, minus some. The sample has tens of thousands of clones, over 75% seen once. The sample in question was PBMCs, obtained before any cancer treatment. Receptor source: a woman aged 35-75 years with stage II squamous cell lung carcinoma.

This clone was detected only a few times. The chain joins TRBV25-1 to TRBJ2-3, with unresolved D. Germline V gene lookup returns CDR1 MGHDK and CDR2 SYGVNS. The CDR3 length is 12 residues. The V end lost 5 bases, the J end lost 0 bases, and 3 bases lay between the germline ends. The CDR3 sequence: CASSSSTDTQYF. CDR3 sequence (DNA): TGTGCCAGCAGTTCCAGCACAGATACGCAGTATTTT.

This chain joins TRBV7-9 and TRBJ2-5, with D possibly called TRBD1 or TRBD2 (5 bases each). V gave up 5 bases and J gave up 0 bases, with 10 bases separating them. The CDR3 is 14 residues long. CDR1 and CDR2 (germline): SEHNR, FQNEAQ (reference sequence). CDR3 sequence reads: CASSQEGYQETQYF. In DNA, the CDR3 is TGTGCCAGCAGCCAAGAGGGGTACCAAGAGACCCAGTACTTC.

The gene calls are TRBV7-2 and TRBJ2-5; D gene ambiguous. V was pared by 5 bases and J by 5 bases, with 12 bases between. CDR1 is SGHTA, CDR2 FQGNSA, per germline. This CDR3 has 13 amino acids. CDR3 nucleotide sequence: TGTGCCAGCAGCCCTCAACCTCGGGAGACCCAGTACTTC. Translated, it gives CASSPQPRETQYF.

The chain combines TRBV25-1 with TRBJ1-1; possible D gene TRBD1, 5 bases. Trimming stripped 5 bases from V and 1 base from J, with 8 bases between. The CDR3 sequence is 13 residues long. CDR1 is MGHDK, CDR2 SYGVNS, per germline. This chain's CDR3 is CASSKQENTEAFF. CDR3 in DNA: TGTGCCAGCAGTAAACAGGAGAACACTGAAGCTTTCTTT.

The chain has TRBV7-9 and TRBJ2-1, with 8 bases matching TRBD2. V shed 5 bases and J 2 bases; nucleotides not matched to a gene: 14. The CDR3 length is 18 residues. CDR1 and CDR2 from the germline V gene are SEHNR and FQNEAQ (reference sequence). CDR3 sequence reads: CASSQGIRGRRAYNEQFF. For the CDR3, the DNA is TGTGCCAGCAGCCAAGGGATTCGCGGGAGGCGGGCCTACAATGAGCAGTTCTTC.

V gene TRBV5-6 combines with J gene TRBJ2-5, with TRBD2 matching 11 bases. This CDR3 region has 15 residues. Germline-derived CDR1 and CDR2 are SGHDT and YYEEEE. V was clipped by 4 bases and J by 3 bases; unmatched bases: 5. The CDR3 loop is CASSLAGGEKETQYF. DNA of the CDR3: TGTGCCAGCAGCCTAGCGGGAGGTGAAAAAGAGACCCAGTACTTC.

The chain is built from TRBV6-5 and TRBJ2-7; no reliable D call. Germline CDR1 is MNHEY and CDR2 is SVGAGI. The CDR3 contains 13 residues. Between the trimmed V and J ends, which lost 6 bases and 2 bases, there was a span of 11 bases. The CDR3 protein is CASRQPSAYEQYF. CDR3 coding DNA: TGTGCCAGCAGACAACCCTCAGCCTACGAGCAGTACTTC.

CDR3 region: CASSHKLNSGSREHNEQFF. The CDR3 DNA follows: TGCGCCAGCAGCCACAAATTAAATAGCGGTTCGAGAGAACACAATGAGCAGTTCTTC. The chain employs TRBV4-1 and TRBJ2-1, with D maybe TRBD2 (6 bases). Between the trimmed V and J ends, which lost 3 bases and 5 bases, there was a span of 26 bases. Per the germline V gene, CDR1 is MGHRA and CDR2 is YSYEKL. This CDR3 spans 19 amino acids.

The rearrangement joins TRBV18 to TRBJ2-6, with D possibly matching TRBD1 (5 bases). Germline-derived CDR1 and CDR2 are KGHSH and LQKENI. The CDR3 has 15 amino acids. Trimming removed 1 base from V and 2 bases from J, with 6 bases in between. The CDR3 sequence is CASSPQGAGANVLTF. The CDR3 nucleotides read TGTGCCAGCTCACCACAAGGGGCTGGGGCCAACGTCCTGACTTTC.

Points on this clone: At one end, the junction sequence differs from germline, possibly due to a read error. The chain links TRBV7-8 to TRBJ2-1; 11 nucleotides align to TRBD2. The germline V gene encodes CDR1 SGHVS and CDR2 FQNEAQ. This CDR3 spans 12 amino acids. The DNA of the CDR3 is TGCGCCGGGACTAGCGGTACCAATGAGCAGTTCTTC. Protein product: CAGTSGTNEQFF.

Only one count was recorded for this clone. J is TRBJ2-2 and V is TRBV19; 9 bases agree with TRBD2. CDR3 size: 18 residues. Looked up from germline, CDR1 is LNHDA and CDR2 is SQIVND (reference sequence). The V and J ends lost 4 bases and 3 bases, in that order; junction bases with no gene match: 12. For the CDR3, the DNA is TGTGCCAGTAGTACCAGCCCCATGGTAGCGGGGGACACCGGGGAGCTGTTTTTT. This encodes CASSTSPMVAGDTGELFF.

The chain uses TRBV11-2 and TRBJ1-4; no firm D call. V shed 4 bases and J shed 7 bases, with 16 bases lying between them. The length of the CDR3 is 15 residues. Germline V CDR1 and CDR2: SGHAT, FQNNGV. As DNA, the CDR3 is TGTGCCAGCAGCTCGGACGCCGGTGGGAGTGAAAAACTGTTTTTT. It translates to CASSSDAGGSEKLFF. Full variable domain (missing parts from reference TRBV11-2 and TRBJ1-4): EAGVAQSPRYKIIEKRQSVAFWCNPISGHATLYWYQQILGQGPKLLIQFQNNGVVDDSQLPKDRFSAERLKGVDSTLKIQPAKLEDSAVYLCASSSDAGGSEKLFFGSGTQLSVL.

The rearrangement joins TRBV28 to TRBJ1-2, with TRBD1 identical over 11 bases. V trimming: 3 bases; J trimming: 0 bases; junction bases outside the gene matches: 12. Germline CDR1 reads MDHEN; CDR2 reads SYDVKM. This CDR3 has 19 residues. The CDR3 DNA follows: TGTGCCAGCAGTTTGGGTATGGGGACAGGGGGTCCAGCTAACTATGGCTACACCTTC. This gives the protein CASSLGMGTGGPANYGYTF.

The chain uses TRBV27 and TRBJ1-1; the match to TRBD1 covers 7 bases. CDR1 and CDR2 from the germline V gene are MNHEY and SMNVEV (reference sequence). With 5 bases clipped from V and 5 bases from J, the junction kept 5 bases outside the gene matches. There are 13 residues in the CDR3. As DNA, the CDR3 is TGTGCCAGCAGTCTACAGGGGCGGACTGAAGCTTTCTTT. It translates to CASSLQGRTEAFF.

The rearrangement joins TRBV5-4 to TRBJ1-1; D is perhaps TRBD1 (6 bases). V shed 2 bases and J shed 4 bases, with 15 bases lying between them. The germline V gene encodes CDR1 SGHNT and CDR2 YYREEE (reference sequence). This CDR3 contains 15 residues. In nucleotides, the CDR3 is TGTGCCAGCAGCTTAGGACGGAGGGGGGGCACTGAAGCTTTCTTT. Encoded protein: CASSLGRRGGTEAFF.

V is TRBV19 and J is TRBJ1-2; 8 nucleotides agree with TRBD1. The germline V gene has CDR1 LNHDA and CDR2 SQIVND (reference sequence). With V trimmed by 6 bases and J by 6 bases, 15 bases remained unmatched. The CDR3 runs to 16 residues. The CDR3 sequence: CASREPGGAKRDGYTF. The CDR3, as DNA: TGTGCCAGTAGGGAGCCAGGGGGCGCCAAGAGAGATGGCTACACCTTC.

The rearrangement uses TRBV19 and TRBJ1-2, with D possibly being TRBD1 (5 bases). The CDR3 is made up of 16 amino acids. V shed 1 base and J shed 3 bases, with 15 bases lying between them. Germline lookup yields CDR1 LNHDA and CDR2 SQIVND (reference sequence). CDR3 loop: CASSIAGGEMYYGYTF. CDR3 nucleotide sequence: TGTGCCAGTAGTATAGCCGGGGGGGAAATGTACTATGGCTACACCTTC.

The rearrangement uses TRBV14 and TRBJ2-1; TRBD2 aligns across 8 bases. This CDR3 is built from 15 residues. CDR1 is SGHDN, CDR2 FVKESK, per germline. V trimming: 1 base; J trimming: 4 bases; junction bases outside the gene matches: 3. CDR3 sequence reads: CASSQAGGTYNEQFF. In DNA, the CDR3 is TGTGCCAGCAGCCAAGCGGGAGGGACTTACAATGAGCAGTTCTTC.

This rearrangement joins TRBV6-6 to TRBJ2-1; unclear D gene. The V end lost 5 bases, the J end lost 7 bases, and 12 bases lay between the germline ends. The CDR3 runs 13 residues. CDR1 MNHNY and CDR2 SVGAGI come from the germline V gene (reference sequence). The CDR3 DNA reads TGTGCCAGCAGTCAAGACCCCGCGAATGAGCAGTTCTTC. Translating gives CASSQDPANEQFF.

This clone was counted a single time. The chain carries TRBV6-5 and TRBJ2-1; D might be TRBD1 (6 bases). CDR1 and CDR2 from the germline V gene are MNHEY and SVGAGI. V dropped 2 bases and J dropped 4 bases, with 12 bases sitting between them. CDR3 length: 15 residues. CDR3 coding DNA: TGTGCCAGCAGTTACCAAATCCAGGGGTACAATGAGCAGTTCTTC. Translated: CASSYQIQGYNEQFF.

The V call is TRBV2, the J call TRBJ2-1; 15 bases match TRBD2. Trimming took 0 bases from V and 9 from J; bases not matched to a gene: 3. Germline V gene data show CDR1 as SNHLY and CDR2 as FYNNEI. The CDR3 runs 16 residues. CDR3 DNA: TGTGCCAGCAGTGAAGCGCGGACTAGCGGGAGGGTTGAGCAGTTCTTC. This gives the protein CASSEARTSGRVEQFF.

The chain carries TRBV5-4 and TRBJ2-7, with D uncertain. V was clipped by 1 base and J by 7 bases, with 12 bases between them. CDR3 length: 13 residues. Germline V gives CDR1 SGHNT, CDR2 YYREEE (reference sequence). Written as DNA, the CDR3 is TGTGCCAGCAGCTTGCAAGGGTCAGGTGAGCAGTACTTC. It yields the protein CASSLQGSGEQYF.

The genes are TRBV15 and TRBJ2-7, with 9 positions matching TRBD2. The CDR3 runs 17 residues. V lost 0 bases and J lost 3; bases outside the gene matches: 9. Germline loops: CDR1 LNHNV, CDR2 YYDKDF (reference sequence). CDR3 bases: TGTGCCACCAGCAGAGATGGGGGTAGCGGGAGAATCTACGAGCAGTACTTC. Amino acids: CATSRDGGSGRIYEQYF. Drawing the rest from reference TRBV15 and TRBJ2-7, the complete variable domain is DAMVIQNPRYQVTQFGKPVTLSCSQTLNHNVMYWYQQKSSQAPKLLFHYYDKDFNNEADTPDNFQSRRPNTSFCFLDIRSPGLGDTAMYLCATSRDGGSGRIYEQYFGPGTRLTVT.

The table lists this clone with a count of one. The chain combines TRBV9 with TRBJ1-2; 8 bases map to TRBD1. J was trimmed by 10 bases and V by 2 bases; bases with no gene match: 7. In germline, CDR1 is SGDLS, CDR2 YYNGEE. The CDR3 consists of 13 residues. DNA of the CDR3: TGTGCCAGCAGCGTTGCGGGACAGGTGGACTACACCTTC. This gives the protein CASSVAGQVDYTF.

This chain uses TRBV5-5 with TRBJ2-3, with 11 bases matching TRBD1. Germline V CDR1 and CDR2: SGHKS, YYEKEE (reference sequence). Trimming at V came to 4 bases and at J to 5 bases, leaving 9 bases not matched to a gene. This CDR3 region has 16 residues. The DNA for the CDR3 is TGTGCCAGCAGCCCGGTGGGACAGGGGGTGAGAGATACGCAGTATTTT. This translates into CASSPVGQGVRDTQYF.

This clone has just a few counts. V and J are TRBV6-5 and TRBJ2-3; D might be TRBD1 or TRBD2, each matching 5 bases. The germline CDR1 and CDR2 sequences are MNHEY and SVGAGI. The CDR3 spans 13 residues. The V gene lost 9 bases and the J gene lost 1 base, with 11 bases spanning the gap. As DNA, the CDR3 is TGTGCCAGTAGGGACCCAGGCACAGATACGCAGTATTTT. Its translation: CASRDPGTDTQYF.

The chain joins TRBV5-5 to TRBJ2-1, with D maybe TRBD1 (6 bases). Germline CDR1 SGHKS, CDR2 YYEKEE (reference sequence). Trimming removed 3 bases from V and 12 bases from J, with 16 bases in between. This CDR3 contains 13 residues. In DNA form, the CDR3 reads TGTGCCAGCAGCTCACTTACTCGGGACACGCAGTTCTTC. Translated: CASSSLTRDTQFF.

The chain couples TRBV5-1 to TRBJ2-2; 8 nucleotides match TRBD1. V lost 4 bases to trimming and J lost 5 bases; unmatched junction nucleotides: 7. Per germline, CDR1 SGHRS and CDR2 YFSETQ. CDR3 length: 15 amino acids. CDR3 loop: CASSLGTGPTGELFF. CDR3 DNA sequence: TGCGCCAGCAGCCTCGGGACAGGACCTACCGGGGAGCTGTTTTTT. Looking up the rest from reference TRBV5-1 and TRBJ2-2 gives the full variable domain: KAGVTQTPRYLIKTRGQQVTLSCSPISGHRSVSWYQQTPGQGLQFLFEYFSETQRNKGNFPGRFSGRQFSNSRSEMNVSTLELGDSALYLCASSLGTGPTGELFFGEGSRLTVL.

CDR3 DNA sequence: TGCGCCAGCAGCACCGACGGGAGCTCTGGAAACACCATATATTTT. It encodes CASSTDGSSGNTIYF. The chain combines TRBV5-1 with TRBJ1-3, with D hard to call. The CDR3 covers 15 residues. Germline V gene data show CDR1 as SGHRS and CDR2 as YFSETQ. Trimming cost V 4 bases and J 0 bases, with 11 bases left between them.

The chain couples TRBV15 to TRBJ1-3; D is undetermined. The CDR3 sequence is 16 residues long. Germline CDR1 and CDR2: LNHNV and YYDKDF (reference sequence). V was clipped by 3 bases and J by 0 bases, with 12 bases between them. CDR3 bases: TGTGCCACCAGCAGGGGCCGGGGAAACTCTGGAAACACCATATATTTT. Translated, it gives CATSRGRGNSGNTIYF. Full variable domain (rest looked up from reference TRBV15 and TRBJ1-3): DAMVIQNPRYQVTQFGKPVTLSCSQTLNHNVMYWYQQKSSQAPKLLFHYYDKDFNNEADTPDNFQSRRPNTSFCFLDIRSPGLGDTAMYLCATSRGRGNSGNTIYFGEGSWLTVV.

This rearrangement joins TRBV19 to TRBJ1-1, with a weak D call TRBD1 (5 bases). CDR3 length: 13 amino acids. Trimming cost V 10 bases and J 2 bases, with 14 bases left between them. The V gene's germline CDR1 is LNHDA and CDR2 SQIVND (reference sequence). The CDR3 region is CATTREVNTEAFF. The CDR3 DNA reads as TGTGCCACCACCAGGGAGGTAAACACTGAAGCTTTCTTT.

J is TRBJ1-3 and V is TRBV5-4; 8 nucleotides agree with TRBD1. The V gene's germline CDR1 is SGHNT and CDR2 YYREEE (reference sequence). This CDR3 is 15 amino acids long. The trim removed 3 bases at V and 2 bases at J, leaving 4 bases unmatched. The CDR3 region is CASSSTGEAGNTIYF. The CDR3 region has the DNA TGTGCCAGCAGCTCGACAGGGGAAGCTGGAAACACCATATATTTT.